This T cell receptor (beta chain) was recovered during a study of cytomegalovirus exposure and HLA in healthy donors. Study background: Around 200 million T cells yielded about 120 million unique TCR beta sequences, as an earlier analysis found.

The study ran its PCR with 60 Vbeta and 13 Jbeta primers. Only in-frame clones appear in the TCRdb table, and some are missing; sequencing was by immunoSEQ multiplex PCR. The table has about 160,000 clones, 75% to 90% seen once. The CDR3 extends over 14 amino acids. Germline assignment: CDR1 MDHEN and CDR2 SYDVKM. V lost 7 bases and J lost 5, with 15 bases in between. The chain carries TRBV28 and TRBJ2-1, with D tentatively TRBD1 (6 bases). The TCR originated in a boy aged 2 to 10 in good health and CMV-seronegative. What was sequenced was PBMCs. CDR3 sequence reads: CASKVGGIDNEQFF. Written as DNA, the CDR3 is TGTGCCAGCAAGGTAGGGGGTATCGACAATGAGCAGTTCTTC.